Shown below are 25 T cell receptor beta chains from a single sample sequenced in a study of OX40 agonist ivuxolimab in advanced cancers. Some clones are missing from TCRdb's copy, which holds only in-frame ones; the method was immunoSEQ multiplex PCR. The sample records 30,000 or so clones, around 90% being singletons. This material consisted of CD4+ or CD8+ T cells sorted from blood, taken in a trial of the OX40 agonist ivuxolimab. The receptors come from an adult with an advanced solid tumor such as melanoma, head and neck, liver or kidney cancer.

In DNA, the CDR3 is TGTGCCTGGAGTGTACTGGAGGATAACACCGGGGAGCTGTTTTTT. Encoded protein: CAWSVLEDNTGELFF. V and J are TRBV30 and TRBJ2-2, with a weak D call TRBD2 (5 bases). Trimming pared 0 bases from V and 2 bases from J, leaving 10 bases between. CDR1 is GTSNPN, CDR2 SVGIG, per germline (reference sequence). This CDR3 has 15 amino acids.

The CDR3: CASSLGGAYGYTF. CDR3 coding DNA: TGTGCCAGCAGCTTGGGGGGTGCCTATGGCTACACCTTC. The chain links TRBV7-6 to TRBJ1-2, with D possibly matching TRBD1 (5 bases). CDR1 is SGHVS, CDR2 FNYEAQ, per germline. CDR3 length: 13 amino acids. V was shortened by 3 bases and J by 4 bases, with 9 bases between the two germline ends.

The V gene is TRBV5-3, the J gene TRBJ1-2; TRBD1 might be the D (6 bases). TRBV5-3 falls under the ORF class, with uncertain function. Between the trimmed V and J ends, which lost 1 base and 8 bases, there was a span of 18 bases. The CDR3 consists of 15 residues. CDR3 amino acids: CARSLSGYRVGGYTF. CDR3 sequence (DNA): TGTGCCAGAAGCTTGAGCGGGTACAGGGTGGGGGGCTACACCTTC.

In nucleotides, the CDR3 is TGTGCCAGCACCAAAGGACAGATGAACACCGGGGAGCTGTTTTTT. This encodes CASTKGQMNTGELFF. The chain uses TRBV28 and TRBJ2-2; D is possibly TRBD1 (6 bases). Germline values: CDR1 MDHEN, CDR2 SYDVKM. The CDR3 contains 15 residues. With 7 bases removed from V and 1 base from J, the gap between germline ends came to 13 bases.

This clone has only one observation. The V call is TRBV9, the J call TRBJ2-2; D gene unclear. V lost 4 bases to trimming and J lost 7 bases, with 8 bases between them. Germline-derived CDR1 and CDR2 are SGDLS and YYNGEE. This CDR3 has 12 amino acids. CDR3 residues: CASSLSRGELFF. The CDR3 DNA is TGTGCCAGCAGCCTAAGCCGCGGGGAGCTGTTTTTT. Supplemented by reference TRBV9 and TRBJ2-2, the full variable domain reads DSGVTQTPKHLITATGQRVTLRCSPRSGDLSVYWYQQSLDQGLQFLIQYYNGEERAKGNILERFSAQQFPDLHSELNLSSLELGDSALYFCASSLSRGELFFGEGSRLTVL.

CDR3 amino acids: CASSLTGGGETQYF. In nucleotides, the CDR3 is TGTGCCAGCAGCCTGACAGGGGGCGGAGAGACCCAGTACTTC. The chain employs TRBV14 and TRBJ2-5; 10 bases agree with TRBD1. Germline CDR1 is SGHDN and CDR2 is FVKESK. Trimming took 4 bases from V and 4 from J; bases not matched to a gene: 3. The CDR3 covers 14 residues.

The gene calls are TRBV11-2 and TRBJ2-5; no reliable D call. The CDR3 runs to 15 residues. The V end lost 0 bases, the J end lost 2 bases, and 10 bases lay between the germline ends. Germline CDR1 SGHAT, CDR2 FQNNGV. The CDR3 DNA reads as TGTGCCAGCAGCTTAGAGGCAGCCCTACAAGAGACCCAGTACTTC. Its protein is CASSLEAALQETQYF.

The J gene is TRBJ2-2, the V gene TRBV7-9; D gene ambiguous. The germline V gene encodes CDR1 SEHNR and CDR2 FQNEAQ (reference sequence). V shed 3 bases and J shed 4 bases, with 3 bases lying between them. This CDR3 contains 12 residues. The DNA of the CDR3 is TGTGCCAGCAGCTTTGCCACCGGGGAGCTGTTTTTT. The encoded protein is CASSFATGELFF.

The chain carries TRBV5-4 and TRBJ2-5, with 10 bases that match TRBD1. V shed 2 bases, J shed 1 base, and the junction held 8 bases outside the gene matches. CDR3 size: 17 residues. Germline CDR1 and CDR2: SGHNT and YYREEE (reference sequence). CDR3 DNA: TGTGCCAGCAGCTTACATCCGGGACAGGGGCTCCAAGAGACCCAGTACTTC. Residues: CASSLHPGQGLQETQYF.

The chain's CDR3 is CASSPDSSTGELFF. DNA for the CDR3: TGTGCCAGCAGTCCAGACTCGTCCACCGGGGAGCTGTTTTTT. V usage is TRBV5-4 and J usage is TRBJ2-2; D unresolved. Germline CDR1 SGHNT, CDR2 YYREEE (reference sequence). The CDR3 runs to 14 residues. The V and J ends lost 5 bases and 4 bases respectively, with 12 bases between them.

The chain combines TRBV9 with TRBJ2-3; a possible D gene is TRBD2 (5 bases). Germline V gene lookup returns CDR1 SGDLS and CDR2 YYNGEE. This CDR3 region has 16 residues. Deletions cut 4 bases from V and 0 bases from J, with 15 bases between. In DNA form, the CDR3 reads TGTGCCAGCAGCTTTTCTCCAGCGGAGAGCACAGATACGCAGTATTTT. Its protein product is CASSFSPAESTDTQYF.

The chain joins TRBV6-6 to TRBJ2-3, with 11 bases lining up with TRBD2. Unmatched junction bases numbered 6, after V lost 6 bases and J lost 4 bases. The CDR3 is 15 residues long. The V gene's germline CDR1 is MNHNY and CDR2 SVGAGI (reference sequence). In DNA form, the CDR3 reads TGTGCCAGCAGCTTAGCGGGGGGGAGTCCAGATACGCAGTATTTT. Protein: CASSLAGGSPDTQYF.

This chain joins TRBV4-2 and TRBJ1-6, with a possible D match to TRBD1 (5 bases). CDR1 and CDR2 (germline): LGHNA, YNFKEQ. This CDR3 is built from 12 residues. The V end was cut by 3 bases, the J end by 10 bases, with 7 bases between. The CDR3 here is CASSHGTSPLHF. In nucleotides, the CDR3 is TGTGCCAGCAGCCACGGGACCTCACCCCTCCACTTT.

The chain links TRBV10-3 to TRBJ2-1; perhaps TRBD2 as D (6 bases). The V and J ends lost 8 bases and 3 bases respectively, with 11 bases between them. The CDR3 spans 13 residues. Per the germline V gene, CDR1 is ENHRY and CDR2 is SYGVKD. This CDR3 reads CAIGGADYNEQFF. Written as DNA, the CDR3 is TGTGCCATCGGAGGGGCCGACTACAATGAGCAGTTCTTC.

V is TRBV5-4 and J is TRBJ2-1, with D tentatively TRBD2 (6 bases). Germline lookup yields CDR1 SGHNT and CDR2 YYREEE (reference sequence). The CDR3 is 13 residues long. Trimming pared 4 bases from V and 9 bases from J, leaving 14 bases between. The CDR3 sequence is CASSLPSAGEQFF. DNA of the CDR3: TGTGCCAGCAGCCTTCCTAGCGCTGGTGAGCAGTTCTTC.

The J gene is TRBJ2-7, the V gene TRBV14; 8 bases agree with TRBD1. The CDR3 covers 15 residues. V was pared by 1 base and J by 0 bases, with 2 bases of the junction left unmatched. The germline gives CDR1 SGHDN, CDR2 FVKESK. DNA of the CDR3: TGTGCCAGCAGCCAAGGGACAGGGTCCTCCTACGAGCAGTACTTC. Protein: CASSQGTGSSYEQYF.

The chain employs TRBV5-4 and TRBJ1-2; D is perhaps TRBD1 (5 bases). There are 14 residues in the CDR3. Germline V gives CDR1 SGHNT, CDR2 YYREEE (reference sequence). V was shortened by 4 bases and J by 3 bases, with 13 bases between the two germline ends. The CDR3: CASSEGWGDYGYTF. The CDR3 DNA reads TGTGCCAGCAGCGAAGGATGGGGGGACTATGGCTACACCTTC. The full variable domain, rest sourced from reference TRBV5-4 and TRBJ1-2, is ETGVTQSPTHLIKTRGQQVTLRCSSQSGHNTVSWYQQALGQGPQFIFQYYREEENGRGNFPPRFSGLQFPNYSSELNVNALELDDSALYLCASSEGWGDYGYTFGSGTRLTVV.

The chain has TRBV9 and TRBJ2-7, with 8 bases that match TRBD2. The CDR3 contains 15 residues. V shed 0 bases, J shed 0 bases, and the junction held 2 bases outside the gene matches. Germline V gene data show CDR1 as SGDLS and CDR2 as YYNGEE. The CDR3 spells CASSVAGGASYEQYF. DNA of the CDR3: TGTGCCAGCAGCGTAGCCGGGGGGGCCTCCTACGAGCAGTACTTC.

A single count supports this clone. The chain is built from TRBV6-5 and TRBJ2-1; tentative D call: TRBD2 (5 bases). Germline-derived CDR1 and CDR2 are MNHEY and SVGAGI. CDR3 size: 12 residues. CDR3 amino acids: CAVGRAYNEQFF. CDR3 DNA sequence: TGTGCAGTCGGGCGGGCGTACAATGAGCAGTTCTTC.

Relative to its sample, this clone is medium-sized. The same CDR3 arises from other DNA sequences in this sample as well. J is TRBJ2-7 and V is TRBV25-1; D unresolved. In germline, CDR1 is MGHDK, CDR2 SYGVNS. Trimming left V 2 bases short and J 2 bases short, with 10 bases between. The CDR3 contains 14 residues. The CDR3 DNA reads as TGTGCCAGCAGTGAAGGCGGCAGGCCCTACGAGCAGTACTTC. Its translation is CASSEGGRPYEQYF.

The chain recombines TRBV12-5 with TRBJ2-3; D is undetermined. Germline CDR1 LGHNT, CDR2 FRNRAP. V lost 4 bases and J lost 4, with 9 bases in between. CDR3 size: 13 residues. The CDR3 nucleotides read TGTGCTAGTGGTTCCGGGTTCGCAGATACGCAGTATTTT. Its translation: CASGSGFADTQYF. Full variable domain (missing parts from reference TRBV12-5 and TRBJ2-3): DARVTQTPRHKVTEMGQEVTMRCQPILGHNTVFWYRQTMMQGLELLAYFRNRAPLDDSGMPKDRFSAEMPDATLATLKIQPSEPRDSAVYFCASGSGFADTQYFGPGTRLTVL.

The CDR3 here is CASSTTGAGNTIYF. CDR3 DNA sequence: TGTGCCAGCAGCACCACAGGGGCTGGAAACACCATATATTTT. This chain uses TRBV7-2 with TRBJ1-3, with 7 bases matching TRBD1. This CDR3 has 14 amino acids. From germline, CDR1 is SGHTA and CDR2 FQGNSA. With 5 bases clipped from V and 2 bases from J, the junction kept 3 bases outside the gene matches.

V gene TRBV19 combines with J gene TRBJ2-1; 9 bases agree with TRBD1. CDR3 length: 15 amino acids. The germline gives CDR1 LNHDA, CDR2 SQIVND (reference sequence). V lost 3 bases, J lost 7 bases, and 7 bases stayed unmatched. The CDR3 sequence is CASSIGDRVINEQFF. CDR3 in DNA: TGTGCCAGTAGTATTGGGGACAGGGTTATTAATGAGCAGTTCTTC.

CDR3 sequence (DNA): TGTGCCAGCAGCTTGGAACGGTGGGACTACGAGCAGTACTTC. Its translation: CASSLERWDYEQYF. The genes are TRBV5-5 and TRBJ2-7; no definite D call. CDR3 size: 14 residues. Germline loops: CDR1 SGHKS, CDR2 YYEKEE (reference sequence). V gave up 0 bases and J gave up 3 bases, with 10 bases separating them. Together with reference TRBV5-5 and TRBJ2-7, the CDR3 gives the full variable domain: DAGVTQSPTHLIKTRGQQVTLRCSPISGHKSVSWYQQVLGQGPQFIFQYYEKEERGRGNFPDRFSARQFPNYSSELNVNALLLGDSALYLCASSLERWDYEQYFGPGTRLTVT.

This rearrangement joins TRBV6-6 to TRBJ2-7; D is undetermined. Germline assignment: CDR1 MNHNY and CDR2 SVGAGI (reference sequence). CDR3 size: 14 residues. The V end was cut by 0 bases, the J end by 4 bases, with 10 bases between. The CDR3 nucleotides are TGTGCCAGCAGTTACTCGTTTTCATCTTACGAGCAGTACTTC. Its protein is CASSYSFSSYEQYF.